The 18 T cell receptor beta chains in this list originate from one sample, sequenced in a study of T-cell reconstitution after alpha-beta-depleted transplantation in children. Molecular barcoding with unique molecular identifiers was used for the TCRbeta library. TCRdb processed the PCR reads anew with MiXCR; each CDR3 protein has one entry. The sample shows hundreds of thousands of distinct CDR3 sequences, roughly 13% of them seen only once. This specimen was PBMCs, taken before TCRalphabeta/CD19-depleted stem cell transplant. These receptors all come from a girl aged 2 to 10 with congenital amegakaryocytic thrombocytopenia, due to receive a stem cell transplant.

The table lists this clonotype with many counts. V gene TRBV5-6 combines with J gene TRBJ2-5; no reliable D call. Looked up from germline, CDR1 is SGHDT and CDR2 is YYEEEE. Deletions cut 3 bases from V and 2 bases from J, with 8 bases between. This CDR3 region has 13 residues. In DNA, the CDR3 is TGTGCCAGCAGCTCCGGACGGCAAGAGACCCAGTACTTC. It encodes CASSSGRQETQYF.

The sample holds many counts of this clonotype. The V and J genes are TRBV12-3 or TRBV12-4 and TRBJ1-1; unclear D gene. The V end was cut by 7 bases, the J end by 4 bases, with 4 bases between. The CDR3 is 10 amino acids. In DNA, the CDR3 is TGTGCCAGCAAGCTCACTGAAGCTTTCTTT. Protein product: CASKLTEAFF.

This clonotype was counted only a few times. The chain combines TRBV7-3 with TRBJ2-3, with a possible D match to TRBD2 (6 bases). Trimming cost V 5 bases and J 2 bases, with 14 bases left between them. Germline CDR1 reads SGHTA; CDR2 reads FQGTGA. The CDR3 totals 15 residues. The CDR3 loop reads CASSAVGGVTDTQYF. Here the CDR3 DNA reads TGTGCCAGCAGCGCAGTCGGGGGAGTCACAGATACGCAGTATTTT.

There are many counts of this clonotype. In DNA, the CDR3 is TGCGCCAGCAGCCAGGTCCCGGGAGTCTACGAGCAGTACTTC. Protein product: CASSQVPGVYEQYF. The rearrangement links TRBV4-1 to TRBJ2-7; D perhaps matches TRBD2 (6 bases). Germline CDR1 reads MGHRA; CDR2 reads YSYEKL. Trimming cost V 3 bases and J 3 bases, with 12 bases left between them. This CDR3 region has 14 residues.

This clonotype was seen repeatedly, ten times or more. V gene TRBV20-1 combines with J gene TRBJ2-1; 8 nucleotides line up with TRBD2. The junction had 11 bases not matched to a gene; V was cut back by 3 bases and J by 4 bases. Germline V gives CDR1 DFQATT, CDR2 SNEGSKA (reference sequence). This CDR3 has 16 amino acids. The CDR3 here is CSARKAGAYPYNEQFF. CDR3 sequence (DNA): TGCAGTGCTAGGAAAGCGGGAGCTTATCCTTACAATGAGCAGTTCTTC.

This clonotype appeared many times. V is TRBV20-1 and J is TRBJ2-3; the D gene could be TRBD1 or TRBD2 (5 bases each). The CDR3 contains 15 residues. The V end was cut by 6 bases, the J end by 1 base, with 17 bases between. Germline V gene sequence: CDR1 DFQATT, CDR2 SNEGSKA (reference sequence). Written as DNA, the CDR3 is TGCAGTGCGGACGGAGAGGGGATCGGCACAGATACGCAGTATTTT. Its translation: CSADGEGIGTDTQYF.

The chain combines TRBV29-1 with TRBJ2-3; TRBD2 matches at 7 bases. With V trimmed by 2 bases and J by 4 bases, 9 bases remained unmatched. Per germline, CDR1 SQVTM and CDR2 ANQGSEA. This CDR3 is 15 amino acids long. The CDR3 DNA is TGCAGCGTTGAACCTATTAGGCGGGAGTCAGATACGCAGTATTTT. Encoded protein: CSVEPIRRESDTQYF.

The chain uses TRBV3-1 and TRBJ2-3, with a tentative D call TRBD2 (6 bases). Germline CDR1 is LGHDT and CDR2 is YNNKEL (reference sequence). Trimming shortened V by 0 bases and J by 6 bases, and 10 bases separated the two germline ends. This CDR3 comprises 14 residues. The chain's CDR3 is CASSQDLRDDTQYF. In DNA form, the CDR3 reads TGTGCCAGCAGCCAAGATCTGCGGGATGATACGCAGTATTTT.

Regarding this clonotype: A read error is possible here, since a much larger clone lies one base away. V gene TRBV12-3 or TRBV12-4 combines with J gene TRBJ2-7; D is unclear. The CDR3 length is 11 residues. The V end was cut by 5 bases, the J end by 7 bases, with 9 bases between. Here the CDR3 reads CASSIYEEQYF. In DNA, the CDR3 is TGTGCCAGCAGTATATACGAAGAGCAGTACTTC.

The chain uses TRBV6-5 and TRBJ2-7; 7 nucleotides match TRBD1. The germline gives CDR1 MNHEY, CDR2 SVGAGI. J gave up 2 bases and V 4 bases, and 11 bases lay outside the gene matches. This CDR3 is 16 amino acids long. The CDR3 reads CASSSLGQATTYEQYF. The CDR3 nucleotides are TGTGCCAGCAGTTCCCTCGGACAGGCAACAACCTACGAGCAGTACTTC.

The sample holds many counts of this clonotype. The chain couples TRBV28 to TRBJ2-7, with D possibly being TRBD1 or TRBD2 (5 bases each). Germline V lookup: CDR1 MDHEN, CDR2 SYDVKM. With 4 bases removed from V and 0 bases from J, the gap between germline ends came to 13 bases. The CDR3 runs to 15 residues. CDR3 loop: CASSSGTPSSYEQYF. The CDR3 region has the DNA TGTGCCAGCAGTTCCGGGACGCCCAGCTCCTACGAGCAGTACTTC.

This clonotype was seen repeatedly, ten times or more. This CDR3 reads CSARTGEHYEQYF. Here the CDR3 DNA reads TGCAGTGCTCGCACAGGGGAGCATTACGAGCAGTACTTC. This chain joins TRBV20-1 and TRBJ2-7; TRBD1 matches at 7 bases. Looked up from germline, CDR1 is DFQATT and CDR2 is SNEGSKA (reference sequence). After removal of 5 bases from V and 4 bases from J, the junction contained 8 bases not matched to a gene. The CDR3 consists of 13 residues.

The genes are TRBV7-2 and TRBJ2-3; D is unresolved. Germline V gene lookup returns CDR1 SGHTA and CDR2 FQGNSA. This CDR3 spans 14 amino acids. Trimming pared 8 bases from V and 0 bases from J, leaving 12 bases between. CDR3 amino acids: CASGWSPSTDTQYF. The DNA for the CDR3 is TGTGCCAGCGGATGGAGTCCTAGCACAGATACGCAGTATTTT.

This clonotype was observed a few times. This chain uses TRBV29-1 with TRBJ2-5; TRBD2 matches 12 bases. This CDR3 region has 16 residues. Germline V gene lookup returns CDR1 SQVTM and CDR2 ANQGSEA. The V and J ends lost 0 bases and 1 base, in that order; junction bases with no gene match: 3. CDR3 protein: CSVEDRLAGVQETQYF. CDR3 sequence (DNA): TGCAGCGTTGAAGATCGACTAGCGGGAGTCCAAGAGACCCAGTACTTC. Using reference TRBV29-1 and TRBJ2-5 for the parts outside the CDR3, the full variable domain is SAVISQKPSRDICQRGTSLTIQCQVDSQVTMMFWYRQQPGQSLTLIATANQGSEATYESGFVIDKFPISRPNLTFSTLTVSNMSPEDSSIYLCSVEDRLAGVQETQYFGPGTRLLVL.

This clonotype has ten or more counts. The rearrangement uses TRBV5-1 and TRBJ1-2; 7 nucleotides agree with TRBD1. CDR1 and CDR2 from the germline V gene are SGHRS and YFSETQ. This CDR3 is 14 amino acids long. V shed 0 bases, J shed 3 bases, and the junction held 2 bases outside the gene matches. The DNA of the CDR3 is TGCGCCAGCAGCTTGGATCAGGGGGACTATGGCTACACCTTC. Translating gives CASSLDQGDYGYTF.

The gene calls are TRBV5-1 and TRBJ2-1, with 7 nucleotides matching TRBD2. Germline loops: CDR1 SGHRS, CDR2 YFSETQ. This CDR3 is 17 amino acids long. V was pared by 3 bases and J by 3 bases, with 12 bases of the junction left unmatched. The CDR3 coding sequence is TGCGCCAGCAGCTCATACCGTGACCGGGGGGACTACAATGAGCAGTTCTTC. Amino acids: CASSSYRDRGDYNEQFF.

This clonotype was observed many times. The chain carries TRBV28 and TRBJ1-5, with 11 bases fitting TRBD1. V was pared by 2 bases and J by 7 bases, with 7 bases of the junction left unmatched. The germline V gene encodes CDR1 MDHEN and CDR2 SYDVKM. The CDR3 has 16 residues. CDR3 amino acids: CASSLRDRGVYQPQHF. The CDR3 DNA reads as TGTGCCAGCAGTTTAAGGGACAGGGGGGTGTACCAGCCCCAGCATTTT.

This clonotype has a count of ten or more. V usage is TRBV29-1 and J usage is TRBJ1-6; possibly TRBD1 for D (6 bases). This CDR3 has 13 residues. From germline, CDR1 is SQVTM and CDR2 ANQGSEA. The ends were cut back, 4 bases at V and 6 bases at J, with 10 bases in the middle. The CDR3 region has the DNA TGCAGCGTTGCTCAGGGGATTAATTCACCCCTCCACTTT. Translation gives CSVAQGINSPLHF. The full variable domain, completed using reference TRBV29-1 and TRBJ1-6, is SAVISQKPSRDICQRGTSLTIQCQVDSQVTMMFWYRQQPGQSLTLIATANQGSEATYESGFVIDKFPISRPNLTFSTLTVSNMSPEDSSIYLCSVAQGINSPLHFGNGTRLTVT.